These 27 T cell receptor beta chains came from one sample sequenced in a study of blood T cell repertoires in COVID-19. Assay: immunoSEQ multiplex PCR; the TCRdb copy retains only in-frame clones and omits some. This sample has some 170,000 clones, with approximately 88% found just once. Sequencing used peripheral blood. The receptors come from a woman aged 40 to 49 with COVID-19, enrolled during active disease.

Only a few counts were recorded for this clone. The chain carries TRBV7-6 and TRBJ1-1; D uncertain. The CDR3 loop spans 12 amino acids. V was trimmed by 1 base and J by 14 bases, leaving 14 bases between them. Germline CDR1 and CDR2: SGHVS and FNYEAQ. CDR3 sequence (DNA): TGTGCCAGCAGCTTAGTTAACAATGCTGGCTTCTTT. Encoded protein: CASSLVNNAGFF.

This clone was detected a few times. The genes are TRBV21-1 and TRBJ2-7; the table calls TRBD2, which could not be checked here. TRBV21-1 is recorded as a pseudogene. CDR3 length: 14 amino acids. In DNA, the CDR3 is TGTGCCGCACAGAGAGGGCCCACCCCCTACGAGCAGTACTTC. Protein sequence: CAAQRGPTPYEQYF.

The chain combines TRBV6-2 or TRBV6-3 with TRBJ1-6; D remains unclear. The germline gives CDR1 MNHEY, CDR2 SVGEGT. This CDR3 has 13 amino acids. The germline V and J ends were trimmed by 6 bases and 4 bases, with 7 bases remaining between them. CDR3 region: CASSRMYNSPLHF. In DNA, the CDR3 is TGTGCCAGCAGCCGTATGTATAATTCACCCCTCCACTTT.

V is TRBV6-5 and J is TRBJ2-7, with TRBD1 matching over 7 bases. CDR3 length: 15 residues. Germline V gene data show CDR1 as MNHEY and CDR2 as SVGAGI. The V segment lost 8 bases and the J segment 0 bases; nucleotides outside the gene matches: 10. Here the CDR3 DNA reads TGTGCCAGCGTCAAGGGGGCAGCTCTCTCCTACGAGCAGTACTTC. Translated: CASVKGAALSYEQYF.

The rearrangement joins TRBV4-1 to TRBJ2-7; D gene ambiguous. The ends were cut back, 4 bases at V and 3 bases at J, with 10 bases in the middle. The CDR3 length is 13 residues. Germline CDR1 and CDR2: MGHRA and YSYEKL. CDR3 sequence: CASSPERHYEQYF. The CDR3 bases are TGCGCCAGCAGCCCGGAGCGCCACTACGAGCAGTACTTC.

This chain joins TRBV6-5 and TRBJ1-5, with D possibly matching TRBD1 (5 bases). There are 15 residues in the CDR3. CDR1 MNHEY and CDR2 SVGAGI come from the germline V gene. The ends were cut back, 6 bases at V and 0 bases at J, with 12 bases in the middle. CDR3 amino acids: CASSPSGYSNQPQHF. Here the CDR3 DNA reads TGTGCCAGCAGCCCCTCAGGGTATAGCAATCAGCCCCAGCATTTT.

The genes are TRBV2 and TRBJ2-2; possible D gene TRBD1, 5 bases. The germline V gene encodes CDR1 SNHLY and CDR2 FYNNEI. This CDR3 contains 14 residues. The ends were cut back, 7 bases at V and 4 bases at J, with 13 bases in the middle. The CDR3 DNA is TGTGCCAGCAAAAGGGGTTCGGGCACCGGGGAGCTGTTTTTT. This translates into CASKRGSGTGELFF.

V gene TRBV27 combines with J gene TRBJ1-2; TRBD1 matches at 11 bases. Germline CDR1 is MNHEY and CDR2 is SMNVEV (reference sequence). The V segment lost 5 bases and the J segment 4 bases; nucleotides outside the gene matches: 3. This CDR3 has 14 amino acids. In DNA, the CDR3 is TGTGCCAGCAGTCTGGGGACAGGGGGCTATGGCTACACCTTC. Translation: CASSLGTGGYGYTF.

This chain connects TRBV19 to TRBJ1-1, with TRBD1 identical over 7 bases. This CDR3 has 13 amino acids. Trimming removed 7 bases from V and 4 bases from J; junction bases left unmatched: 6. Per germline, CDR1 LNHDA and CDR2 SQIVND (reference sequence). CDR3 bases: TGTGCCAGTACTTCACAGGGGTTCACTGAAGCTTTCTTT. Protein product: CASTSQGFTEAFF. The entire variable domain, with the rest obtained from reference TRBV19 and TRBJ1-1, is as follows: DGGITQSPKYLFRKEGQNVTLSCEQNLNHDAMYWYRQDPGQGLRLIYYSQIVNDFQKGDIAEGYSVSREKKESFPLTVTSAQKNPTAFYLCASTSQGFTEAFFGQGTRLTVV.

CDR3 sequence: CASSTRTGVGGYTF. In DNA, the CDR3 is TGTGCCAGCAGTACCCGGACAGGGGTAGGAGGCTACACCTTC. The chain has TRBV27 and TRBJ1-2; TRBD1 matches 9 bases. This CDR3 region has 14 residues. CDR1 is MNHEY, CDR2 SMNVEV, per germline (reference sequence). Losses at the gene ends were 5 bases for V and 8 bases for J; bases not matched to a gene: 9.

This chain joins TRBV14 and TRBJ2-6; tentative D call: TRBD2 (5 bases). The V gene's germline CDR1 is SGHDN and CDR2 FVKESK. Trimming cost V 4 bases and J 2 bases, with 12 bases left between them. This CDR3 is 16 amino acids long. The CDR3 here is CASSLTAGTGANVLTF. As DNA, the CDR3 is TGTGCCAGCAGCCTTACTGCCGGGACTGGGGCCAACGTCCTGACTTTC.

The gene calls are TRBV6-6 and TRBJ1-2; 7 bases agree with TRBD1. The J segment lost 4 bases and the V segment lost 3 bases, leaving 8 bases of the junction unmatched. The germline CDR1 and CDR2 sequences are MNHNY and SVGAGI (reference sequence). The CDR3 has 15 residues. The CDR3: CASSYSDRVAYGYTF. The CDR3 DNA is TGTGCCAGCAGTTATTCTGACAGGGTGGCCTATGGCTACACCTTC.

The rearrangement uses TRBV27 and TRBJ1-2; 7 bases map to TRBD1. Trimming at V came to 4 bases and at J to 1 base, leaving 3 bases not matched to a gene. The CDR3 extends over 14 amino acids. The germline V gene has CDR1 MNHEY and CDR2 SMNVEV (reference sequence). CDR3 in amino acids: CASSSGTVNYGYTF. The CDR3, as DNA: TGTGCCAGCAGTTCGGGGACAGTTAACTATGGCTACACCTTC.

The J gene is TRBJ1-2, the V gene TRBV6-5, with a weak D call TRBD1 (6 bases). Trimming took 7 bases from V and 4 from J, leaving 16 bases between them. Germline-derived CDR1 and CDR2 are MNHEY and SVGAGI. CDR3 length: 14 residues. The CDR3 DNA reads TGTGCCAGCATTGGATCCACAGGGAGCTATGGCTACACCTTC. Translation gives CASIGSTGSYGYTF.

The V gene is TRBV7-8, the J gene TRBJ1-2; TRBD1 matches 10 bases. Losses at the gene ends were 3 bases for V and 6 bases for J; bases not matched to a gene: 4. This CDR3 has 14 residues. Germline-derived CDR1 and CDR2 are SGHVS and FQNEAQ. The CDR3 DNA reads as TGTGCCAGCAGCTTGACAGGGGGCGCGGATGGCTACACCTTC. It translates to CASSLTGGADGYTF.

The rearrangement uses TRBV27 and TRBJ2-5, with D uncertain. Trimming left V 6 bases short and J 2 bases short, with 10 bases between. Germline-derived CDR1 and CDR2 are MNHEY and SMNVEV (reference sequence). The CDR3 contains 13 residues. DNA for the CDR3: TGTGCCAGCAGACCCCCGGTGCAAGAGACCCAGTACTTC. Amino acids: CASRPPVQETQYF.

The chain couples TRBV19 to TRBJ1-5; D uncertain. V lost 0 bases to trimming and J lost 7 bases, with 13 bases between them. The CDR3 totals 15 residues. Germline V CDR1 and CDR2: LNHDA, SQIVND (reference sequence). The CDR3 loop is CASSIDRSGNQPQHF. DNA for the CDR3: TGTGCCAGTAGTATAGATCGGTCCGGGAACCAGCCCCAGCATTTT.

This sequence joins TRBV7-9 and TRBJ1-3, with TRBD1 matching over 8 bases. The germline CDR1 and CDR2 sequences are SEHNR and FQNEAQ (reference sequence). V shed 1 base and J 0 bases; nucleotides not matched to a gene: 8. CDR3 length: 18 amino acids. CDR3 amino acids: CASSLGTGYGTSGNTIYF. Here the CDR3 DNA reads TGTGCCAGCAGCTTAGGGACAGGGTACGGAACCTCTGGAAACACCATATATTTT.

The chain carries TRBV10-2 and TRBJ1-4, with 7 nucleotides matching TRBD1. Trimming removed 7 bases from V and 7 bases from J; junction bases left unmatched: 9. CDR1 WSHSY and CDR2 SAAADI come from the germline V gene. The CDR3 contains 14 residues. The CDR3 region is CASKTGAGGEKLFF. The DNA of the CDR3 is TGCGCCAGCAAAACAGGGGCAGGTGGTGAAAAACTGTTTTTT.

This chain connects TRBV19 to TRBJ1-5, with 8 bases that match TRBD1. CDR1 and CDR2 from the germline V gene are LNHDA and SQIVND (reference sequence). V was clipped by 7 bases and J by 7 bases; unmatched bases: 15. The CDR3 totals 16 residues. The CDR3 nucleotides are TGTGCCAGTAAAGAGACAGGGGCGGGTAAAGGACAGCCCCAGCATTTT. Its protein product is CASKETGAGKGQPQHF.

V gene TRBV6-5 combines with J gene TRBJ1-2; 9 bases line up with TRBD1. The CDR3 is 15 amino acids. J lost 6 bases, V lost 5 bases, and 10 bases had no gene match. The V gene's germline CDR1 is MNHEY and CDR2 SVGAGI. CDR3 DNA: TGTGCCAGCAGTAGGACAGGGGAAGGATCCAATGGCTACACCTTC. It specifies CASSRTGEGSNGYTF.

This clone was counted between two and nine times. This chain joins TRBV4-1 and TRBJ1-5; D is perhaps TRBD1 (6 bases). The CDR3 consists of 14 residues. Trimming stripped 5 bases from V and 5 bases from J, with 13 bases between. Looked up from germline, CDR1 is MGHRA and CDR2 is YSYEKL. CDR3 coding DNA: TGCGCCAGCAGCTACGGGAGGGGGGATCAGCCCCAGCATTTT. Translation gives CASSYGRGDQPQHF.

As DNA, the CDR3 is TGTGCCAGCAGCGCGGTACACCGTACAGGGTTGGCTTTCTTT. Translation: CASSAVHRTGLAFF. The chain joins TRBV2 to TRBJ1-1; TRBD1 is a possible D gene (6 bases). The CDR3 is 14 amino acids. CDR1 SNHLY and CDR2 FYNNEI come from the germline V gene. V dropped 6 bases and J dropped 11 bases, with 22 bases sitting between them.

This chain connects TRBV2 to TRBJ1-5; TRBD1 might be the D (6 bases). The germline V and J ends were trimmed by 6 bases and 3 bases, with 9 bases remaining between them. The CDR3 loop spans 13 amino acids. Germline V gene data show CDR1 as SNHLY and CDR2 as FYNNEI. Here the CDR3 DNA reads TGTGCCAGCAGCGGACAGTCCAATCAGCCCCAGCATTTT. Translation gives CASSGQSNQPQHF.

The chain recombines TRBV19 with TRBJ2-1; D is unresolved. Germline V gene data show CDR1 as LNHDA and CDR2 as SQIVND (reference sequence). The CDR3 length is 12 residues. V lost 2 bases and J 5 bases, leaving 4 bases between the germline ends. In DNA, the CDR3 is TGTGCCAGTAGTATACAGAACAATGAGCAGTTCTTC. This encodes CASSIQNNEQFF. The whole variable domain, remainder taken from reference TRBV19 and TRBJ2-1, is DGGITQSPKYLFRKEGQNVTLSCEQNLNHDAMYWYRQDPGQGLRLIYYSQIVNDFQKGDIAEGYSVSREKKESFPLTVTSAQKNPTAFYLCASSIQNNEQFFGPGTRLTVL.

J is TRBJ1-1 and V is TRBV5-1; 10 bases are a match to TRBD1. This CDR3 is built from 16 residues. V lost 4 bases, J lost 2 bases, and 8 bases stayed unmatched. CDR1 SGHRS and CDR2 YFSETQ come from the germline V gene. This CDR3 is CASSPDRGRLNTEAFF. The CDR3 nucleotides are TGCGCCAGCAGCCCCGACAGGGGGCGCCTTAACACTGAAGCTTTCTTT. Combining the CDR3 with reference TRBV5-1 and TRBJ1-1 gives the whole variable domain KAGVTQTPRYLIKTRGQQVTLSCSPISGHRSVSWYQQTPGQGLQFLFEYFSETQRNKGNFPGRFSGRQFSNSRSEMNVSTLELGDSALYLCASSPDRGRLNTEAFFGQGTRLTVV.

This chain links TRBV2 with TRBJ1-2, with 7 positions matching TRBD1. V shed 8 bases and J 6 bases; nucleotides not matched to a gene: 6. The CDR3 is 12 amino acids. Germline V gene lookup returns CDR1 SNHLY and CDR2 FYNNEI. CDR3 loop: CASRTGGDGYTF. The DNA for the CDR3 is TGTGCCAGCCGGACAGGAGGCGATGGCTACACCTTC.